The 22 T cell receptor beta chains listed next were all sequenced from one sample in a study of beta chain features in type 1 diabetes. What was sequenced were expressed TCRB transcripts, since all of the isolated RNA had been reverse transcribed. The repertoire was sequenced with immunoSEQ multiplex PCR; TCRdb's copy has only in-frame clones and lacks some. Of 130,000 to 150,000 clones in the sample, nearly 9.5% are singletons; the top ten hold 0.55% to 0.85%. Sequenced sample: central memory CD4+ T cells from blood. The receptor set was obtained from a young man in good health.

The V and J genes are TRBV7-7 and TRBJ2-1; maybe TRBD1 (5 bases). Germline V gene data show CDR1 as SSHAT and CDR2 as FNYEAQ (reference sequence). The CDR3 covers 18 residues. Trimming took off 1 base at V and 4 bases at J, with 20 bases between the two ends. As DNA, the CDR3 is TGTGCCAGCAGCTTAGAAGGCAGGGTCGTTCTGAGATACAATGAGCAGTTCTTC. As protein: CASSLEGRVVLRYNEQFF.

V usage is TRBV25-1 and J usage is TRBJ1-5; D call uncertain. Germline CDR1 and CDR2: MGHDK and SYGVNS. V was cut by 2 bases and J by 2 bases, with 10 bases left in between. The CDR3 sequence is 15 residues long. The CDR3 is CASSEGTGGNQPQHF. CDR3 in DNA: TGTGCCAGCAGTGAAGGAACCGGGGGCAATCAGCCCCAGCATTTT.

The rearrangement joins TRBV10-3 to TRBJ1-2; D unclear. The CDR3 is 12 residues long. Germline lookup yields CDR1 ENHRY and CDR2 SYGVKD. V was trimmed by 7 bases and J by 3 bases, leaving 9 bases between them. CDR3 amino acids: CAINVDYYGYTF. CDR3 coding DNA: TGTGCCATCAATGTGGACTACTATGGCTACACCTTC.

The rearrangement joins TRBV2 to TRBJ1-4; a possible D gene is TRBD1 (6 bases). The V gene lost 8 bases and the J gene lost 7 bases, with 23 bases spanning the gap. CDR1 and CDR2 from the germline V gene are SNHLY and FYNNEI. CDR3 length equals 16 residues. CDR3 region: CASSRQDPRNGEKLFF. The CDR3 DNA is TGTGCCAGCTCTCGACAGGATCCTCGGAATGGTGAAAAACTGTTTTTT.

This chain uses TRBV5-1 with TRBJ2-1; 10 bases line up with TRBD2. The CDR3 is 15 amino acids. The V and J ends lost 4 bases and 7 bases, in that order; junction bases with no gene match: 8. Germline CDR1 and CDR2: SGHRS and YFSETQ. The CDR3 coding sequence is TGCGCCAGCAGCATAACTAGCGGGGCTATGAATGAGCAGTTCTTC. Protein product: CASSITSGAMNEQFF.

This clone was detected only a few times. The chain joins TRBV4-2 to TRBJ2-3; TRBD2 matches at 8 bases. The CDR3 has 15 residues. With 0 bases clipped from V and 4 bases from J, the junction kept 3 bases outside the gene matches. Germline loops: CDR1 LGHNA, CDR2 YNFKEQ. CDR3 DNA: TGTGCCAGCAGCCAAGAGACAGCGGGGGCAGATACGCAGTATTTT. This gives the protein CASSQETAGADTQYF.

This chain uses TRBV2 with TRBJ1-1, with TRBD1 identical over 8 bases. V lost 7 bases, J lost 1 base, and 5 bases stayed unmatched. CDR3 length: 14 amino acids. The germline gives CDR1 SNHLY, CDR2 FYNNEI. CDR3 in DNA: TGTGCCAGCAAGCCGGGACAGGCGAACACTGAAGCTTTCTTT. Translated, it gives CASKPGQANTEAFF.

The chain uses TRBV4-2 and TRBJ1-5, with D uncertain. This CDR3 region has 13 residues. Trimming cost V 2 bases and J 1 base, with 3 bases left between them. In germline, CDR1 is LGHNA, CDR2 YNFKEQ. The chain's CDR3 is CASSQQSNQPQHF. CDR3 bases: TGTGCCAGCAGCCAACAAAGCAATCAGCCCCAGCATTTT.

This clone has just a few counts. J is TRBJ2-3 and V is TRBV18; a possible D gene is TRBD1 (6 bases). The germline CDR1 and CDR2 sequences are KGHSH and LQKENI. Trimming shortened V by 0 bases and J by 1 base, and 11 bases separated the two germline ends. This CDR3 has 16 amino acids. The CDR3 region has the DNA TGTGCCAGCTCACCACCGGCAGGGGTGGGCACAGATACGCAGTATTTT. This translates into CASSPPAGVGTDTQYF.

This rearrangement joins TRBV18 to TRBJ1-5; 9 bases are a match to TRBD1. V trimming: 3 bases; J trimming: 7 bases; junction bases outside the gene matches: 7. The germline gives CDR1 KGHSH, CDR2 LQKENI. There are 15 residues in the CDR3. The CDR3: CASSPRTGADQPQHF. For the CDR3, the DNA is TGTGCCAGCTCACCGAGGACAGGGGCAGACCAGCCCCAGCATTTT.

The chain has TRBV7-2 and TRBJ2-3, with 12 positions matching TRBD2. This CDR3 is 17 amino acids long. Germline values: CDR1 SGHTA, CDR2 FQGNSA. Losses at the gene ends were 2 bases for V and 7 bases for J; bases not matched to a gene: 10. The CDR3 DNA reads as TGTGCCAGCAGCTTAAACAGTCTAGCGGGGGGGCCACATACGCAGTATTTT. Translation: CASSLNSLAGGPHTQYF.

This clone was seen at least ten times. The chain recombines TRBV18 with TRBJ2-7; 9 bases are a match to TRBD2. V was clipped by 3 bases and J by 11 bases; unmatched bases: 2. CDR3 length: 11 residues. The V gene's germline CDR1 is KGHSH and CDR2 LQKENI. The CDR3 region is CASSPAGGEYF. The CDR3 DNA sequence: TGTGCCAGCTCACCGGCGGGAGGGGAGTACTTC.

This clone was seen ten or more times. Other DNA variants within this sample encode the same CDR3. This chain joins TRBV2 and TRBJ1-6, with D unclear. The germline CDR1 and CDR2 sequences are SNHLY and FYNNEI. Trimming removed 8 bases at V and 8 bases at J, with 13 bases between. The CDR3 is 13 residues long. The CDR3 sequence: CASETERDSPLHF. CDR3 nucleotides: TGTGCCAGCGAAACCGAAAGAGATTCACCCCTCCACTTT.

Ten or more counts support this clone. This chain links TRBV4-3 with TRBJ2-1; 8 bases map to TRBD1. J was trimmed by 2 bases and V by 5 bases; bases with no gene match: 5. CDR1 and CDR2 from the germline V gene are LGHNA and YSLEER. The CDR3 length is 15 residues. Written as DNA, the CDR3 is TGCGCCAGCAGCTCGACAGGGGAGGCCTACAATGAGCAGTTCTTC. Translated, it gives CASSSTGEAYNEQFF.

The genes are TRBV6-1 and TRBJ1-1; D is undetermined. Germline CDR1 MNHNS, CDR2 SASEGT. V was cut by 2 bases and J by 14 bases, with 9 bases left in between. The length of the CDR3 is 10 residues. The CDR3 DNA reads TGTGCCAGCAGTGAATACAGCTACTTCTTT. It encodes CASSEYSYFF.

This clone was found many times. The V gene is TRBV30, the J gene TRBJ2-4; TRBD2 is a possible D gene (6 bases). The CDR3 consists of 13 residues. CDR1 and CDR2 (germline): GTSNPN, SVGIG (reference sequence). Trimming took off 5 bases at V and 3 bases at J, with 11 bases between the two ends. CDR3 loop: CAWDMGGKNIQYF. CDR3 sequence (DNA): TGTGCCTGGGATATGGGGGGCAAAAACATTCAGTACTTC.

The chain recombines TRBV7-9 with TRBJ2-7; tentatively, D is TRBD2 (6 bases). Germline assignment: CDR1 SEHNR and CDR2 FQNEAQ (reference sequence). V was clipped by 8 bases and J by 0 bases, with 11 bases between them. There are 13 residues in the CDR3. The CDR3, as DNA: TGTGCCAGCGGCCGGGGGAACTCCTACGAGCAGTACTTC. Its protein product is CASGRGNSYEQYF.

J is TRBJ2-7 and V is TRBV5-1; 7 bases match TRBD1. The CDR3 consists of 15 residues. V lost 3 bases, J lost 0 bases, and 6 bases stayed unmatched. The germline V gene has CDR1 SGHRS and CDR2 YFSETQ. The CDR3 bases are TGCGCCAGCAGCTCCCGGACAGGAAGCTCCTACGAGCAGTACTTC. Amino acids: CASSSRTGSSYEQYF.

In this sample, this clone turned up a few times. The chain joins TRBV2 to TRBJ1-5, with D possibly being TRBD1 (6 bases). Germline V lookup: CDR1 SNHLY, CDR2 FYNNEI. V lost 5 bases and J lost 11, with 25 bases in between. This CDR3 region has 16 residues. The CDR3 loop reads CASSWDGTRGGKAQHF. In DNA, the CDR3 is TGTGCCAGCAGTTGGGATGGGACACGGGGGGGGAAGGCCCAGCATTTT.

This clone was counted between two and nine times. This chain uses TRBV6-1 with TRBJ2-7; D remains ambiguous. This CDR3 has 11 residues. Germline loops: CDR1 MNHNS, CDR2 SASEGT. Trimming took off 2 bases at V and 9 bases at J, with 8 bases between the two ends. In nucleotides, the CDR3 is TGTGCCAGCAGTGAATTTGCAGTGCAGTACTTC. Amino acids: CASSEFAVQYF.

This clone showed up just a few times. The rearrangement joins TRBV21-1 to TRBJ1-5; the table's D call of TRBD1 was not tested on the DNA. TRBV21-1 is a pseudogene. The CDR3 has 16 amino acids. This CDR3 is CASSKGDSRTPQPQHF. CDR3 nucleotide sequence: TGTGCCAGCAGCAAGGGGGACAGCCGGACTCCTCAGCCCCAGCATTTT.

In this sample, this clone turned up many times. The chain recombines TRBV5-4 with TRBJ1-1; 8 bases agree with TRBD1. V gave up 0 bases and J gave up 1 base; unmatched junction bases: 2. CDR3 length equals 15 residues. Germline V gene lookup returns CDR1 SGHNT and CDR2 YYREEE (reference sequence). The CDR3 sequence: CASSLVGTGNTEAFF. CDR3 coding DNA: TGTGCCAGCAGCTTGGTAGGGACAGGGAACACTGAAGCTTTCTTT.